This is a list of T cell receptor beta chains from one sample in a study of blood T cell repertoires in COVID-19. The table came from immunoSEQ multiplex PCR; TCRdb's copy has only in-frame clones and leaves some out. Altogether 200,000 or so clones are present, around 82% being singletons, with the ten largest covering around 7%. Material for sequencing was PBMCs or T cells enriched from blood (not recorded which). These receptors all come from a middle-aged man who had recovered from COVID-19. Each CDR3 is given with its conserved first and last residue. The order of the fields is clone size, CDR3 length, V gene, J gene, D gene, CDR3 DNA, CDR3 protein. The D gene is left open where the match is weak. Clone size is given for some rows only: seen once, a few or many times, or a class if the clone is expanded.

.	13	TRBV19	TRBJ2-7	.	TGTGCCAGTAGCAGAACAGGGTACTACGAGCAGTACTTC	CASSRTGYYEQYF
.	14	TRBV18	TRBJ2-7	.	TGTGCCAGCTCAATCTCCCCGACAGTAGGCGAGCAGTACTTC	CASSISPTVGEQYF
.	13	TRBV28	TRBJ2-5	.	TGTGCCAGCAGTTCTGTAATCCAAGAGACCCAGTACTTC	CASSSVIQETQYF
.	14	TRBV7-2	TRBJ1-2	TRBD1	TGTGCCAGCAGCCTCGGACAGGCAAAATATGGCTACACCTTC	CASSLGQAKYGYTF
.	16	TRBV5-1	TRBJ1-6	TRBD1	TGCGCCAGCAGCTCCGTCCCGGGACAGGGCGGTTCACCCCTCCACTTT	CASSSVPGQGGSPLHF
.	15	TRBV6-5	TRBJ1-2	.	TGTGCCAGCAGAAACCTTTACGGGAGGGACTATGGCTACACCTTC	CASRNLYGRDYGYTF
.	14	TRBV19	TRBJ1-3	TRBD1	TGTGCCAGCCGACAGGGGTCGGCTGGAAACACCATATATTTT	CASRQGSAGNTIYF
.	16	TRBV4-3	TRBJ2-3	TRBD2	TGCGCCAGCAGCCAGCTAGCGGGGGGGCCCACAGATACGCAGTATTTT	CASSQLAGGPTDTQYF
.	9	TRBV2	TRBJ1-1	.	TGTGCCAGCAACCGAGGAGCTTTCTTT	CASNRGAFF
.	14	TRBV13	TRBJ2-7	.	TGTGCCAGCGGCCCCAGGGGAAGATCCTACGAGCAGTACTTC	CASGPRGRSYEQYF
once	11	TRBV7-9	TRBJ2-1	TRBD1	TGTGCCAGCAGCTTGGACAGGGAGCAGTTCTTC	CASSLDREQFF
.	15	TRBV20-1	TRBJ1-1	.	TGCAGTGCTAGTCATCCACGGGGGGGAGACACTGAAGCTTTCTTT	CSASHPRGGDTEAFF
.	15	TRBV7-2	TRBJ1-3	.	TGTGCCAGCAGCTTAGGACAGATCTCTGGAAACACCATATATTTT	CASSLGQISGNTIYF
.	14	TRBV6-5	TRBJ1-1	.	TGTGCCAGCAGTTATGAGGGGAGGGACACTGAAGCTTTCTTT	CASSYEGRDTEAFF
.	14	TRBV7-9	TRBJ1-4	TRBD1	TGTGCCAGCAGCTTAGACGGGACAGAAAAAAAACTGTTTTTT	CASSLDGTEKKLFF
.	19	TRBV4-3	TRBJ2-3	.	TGCGCCAGCAGCCAAGAATTAATTAGGGCAGCCGTCGGGGCAGATACGCAGTATTTT	CASSQELIRAAVGADTQYF
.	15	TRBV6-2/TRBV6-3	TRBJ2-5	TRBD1	TGTGCCAGCAGTTCCGCCGGGACAGGGAGGGAGACCCAGTACTTC	CASSSAGTGRETQYF
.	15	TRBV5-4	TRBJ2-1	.	TGTGCCAGCAGCCCACCAGGGGACTCCTACAATGAGCAGTTCTTC	CASSPPGDSYNEQFF
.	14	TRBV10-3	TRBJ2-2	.	TGTGCCATCAGGGGTGGAGAGAACACCGGGGAGCTGTTTTTT	CAIRGGENTGELFF
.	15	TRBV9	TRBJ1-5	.	TGTGCCAGCAGCGTGTCGGCAGGGGACAATCAGCCCCAGCATTTT	CASSVSAGDNQPQHF
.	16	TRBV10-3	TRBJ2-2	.	TGTGCCATCAGTGAGGTGGGACACACAAACACCGGGGAGCTGTTTTTT	CAISEVGHTNTGELFF
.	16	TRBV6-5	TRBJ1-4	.	TGTGCCAGCAGTTACTCCCCTGCTGGGGCGAGGGAAAAACTGTTTTTT	CASSYSPAGAREKLFF
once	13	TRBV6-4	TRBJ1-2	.	TGTGCCAGCAGTGTCACAGGCGGCTATGGCTACACCTTC	CASSVTGGYGYTF
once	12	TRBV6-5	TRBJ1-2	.	TGTGCCAGCAGACCGGGGGGCTCGGGCTACACCTTC	CASRPGGSGYTF
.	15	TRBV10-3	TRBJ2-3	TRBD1	TGTGCCATCTGTGCAACGGGACAGGGTACAGATACGCAGTATTTT	CAICATGQGTDTQYF
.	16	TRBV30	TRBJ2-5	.	TGTGCCTGGAGCCCGCTTTTAGGAGGCTCCCAAGAGACCCAGTACTTC	CAWSPLLGGSQETQYF
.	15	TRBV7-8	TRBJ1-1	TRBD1	TGTGCCAGCAGCCTAGGACAGGGCATGAACACTGAAGCTTTCTTT	CASSLGQGMNTEAFF
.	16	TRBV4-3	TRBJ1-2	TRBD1	TGCGCCAGCAGCCAGGGCTACAGGGGCAATAACTATGGCTACACCTTC	CASSQGYRGNNYGYTF
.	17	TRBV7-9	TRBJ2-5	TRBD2	TGTGCCAGCAGCTTAGGTGTACTAGCGGGGGCCCAAGAGACCCAGTACTTC	CASSLGVLAGAQETQYF
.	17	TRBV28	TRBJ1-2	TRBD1	TGTGCCAGCAGTTTAGGCCCAGAGGGGGCGCATAGCTATGGCTACACCTTC	CASSLGPEGAHSYGYTF
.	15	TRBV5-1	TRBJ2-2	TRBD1	TGCGCCAGCAGCTTCGGACAGGGGTCAACCGGGGAGCTGTTTTTT	CASSFGQGSTGELFF
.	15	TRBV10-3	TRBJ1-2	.	TGTGCCATCAGTCCGGGAGGGGAAATCTATAATGGCTACACCTTC	CAISPGGEIYNGYTF
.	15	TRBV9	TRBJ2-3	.	TGTGCCAGCAGCGCATCGGGGAATCCCCCAGATACGCAGTATTTT	CASSASGNPPDTQYF
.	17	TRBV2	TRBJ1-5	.	TGTGCCAGCAGCGCGGAGAGCCTCGGGACACACAATCAGCCCCAGCATTTT	CASSAESLGTHNQPQHF
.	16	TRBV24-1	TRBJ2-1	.	TGTGCCACCAGGGCAAGGATCCGGGTAACCTACAATGAGCAGTTCTTC	CATRARIRVTYNEQFF
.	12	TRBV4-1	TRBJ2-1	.	TGCGCCAGCAGCCAAGCTGCCGGGGAGCAGTTCTTC	CASSQAAGEQFF
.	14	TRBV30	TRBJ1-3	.	TGTGCCTGGAATCATGACATCTCTGGAAACACCATATATTTT	CAWNHDISGNTIYF
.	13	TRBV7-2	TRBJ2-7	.	TGTGCCAGCAGCTTAGTTCCTAGCGACGAGCAGTACTTC	CASSLVPSDEQYF
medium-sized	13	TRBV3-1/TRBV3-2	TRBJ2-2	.	TGTGCCAGCAGCCCTTTAGACACCGGGGAGCTGTTTTTT	CASSPLDTGELFF
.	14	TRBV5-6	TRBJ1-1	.	TGTGCCAGCAGCGTGGGAGGAATGAACACTGAAGCTTTCTTT	CASSVGGMNTEAFF
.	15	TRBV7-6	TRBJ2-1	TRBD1	TGTGCCAGCAGCCGCCGACAGGGGGCGCCGAATGAGCAGTTCTTC	CASSRRQGAPNEQFF
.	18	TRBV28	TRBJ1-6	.	TGTGCCAGCACGACCTTAAACCGGGGAGGGGTCTATAATTCACCCCTCCACTTT	CASTTLNRGGVYNSPLHF
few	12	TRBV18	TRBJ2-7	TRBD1	TGTGCCAGCTCACCCCAGGGGGCCGAGCAGTACTTC	CASSPQGAEQYF
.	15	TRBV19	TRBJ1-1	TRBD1	TGTGCCAGTAGTCAGGGACAGGGACTGAACACTGAAGCTTTCTTT	CASSQGQGLNTEAFF
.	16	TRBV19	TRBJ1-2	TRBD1	TGTGCCAGTAGCGTCAGGGACAGGAGTACCAACTATGGCTACACCTTC	CASSVRDRSTNYGYTF
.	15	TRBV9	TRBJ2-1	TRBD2	TGTGCCAGCAGCGCAGGACTAGCGGGGGGAAATGAGCAGTTCTTC	CASSAGLAGGNEQFF
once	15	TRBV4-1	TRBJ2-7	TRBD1	TGCGCCAGCAGCCGAAGGACAGGGCTAACGTACGAGCAGTACTTC	CASSRRTGLTYEQYF
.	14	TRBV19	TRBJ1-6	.	TGTGCCAGTAGGCACGCAGGGGACGGGTCACCCCTCCACTTT	CASRHAGDGSPLHF
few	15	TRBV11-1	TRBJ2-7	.	TGTGCCAGCAGCTTGATGGGCGGGGCCTCCTACGAGCAGTACTTC	CASSLMGGASYEQYF
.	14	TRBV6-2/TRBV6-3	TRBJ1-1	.	TGTGCCAGCAGTTCCCATGCGATGAACACTGAAGCTTTCTTT	CASSSHAMNTEAFF
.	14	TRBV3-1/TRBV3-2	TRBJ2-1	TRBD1	TGTGCCAGCAGCCAAGGGACAGGGCACAATGAGCAGTTCTTC	CASSQGTGHNEQFF
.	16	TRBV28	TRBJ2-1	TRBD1	TGTGCCAGCCGACCCCCCGTGCAGGGGGCGCGGGGTGAGCAGTTCTTC	CASRPPVQGARGEQFF
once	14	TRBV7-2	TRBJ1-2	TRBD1	TGTGCCAGCAGGCGCGACAGGGTTTACGATGGCTACACCTTC	CASRRDRVYDGYTF
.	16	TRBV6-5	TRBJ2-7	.	TGTGCCAGCAGTTACTCGGCGGGGACGGTTTCCTACGAGCAGTACTTC	CASSYSAGTVSYEQYF
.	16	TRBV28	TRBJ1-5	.	TGTGCCAGCAGTTATTCCGGGACACGGAGCAATCAGCCCCAGCATTTT	CASSYSGTRSNQPQHF
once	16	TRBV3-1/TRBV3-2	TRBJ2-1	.	TGTGCCAGCAGCCACCCCCGGGACAACTCCTACAATGAGCAGTTCTTC	CASSHPRDNSYNEQFF
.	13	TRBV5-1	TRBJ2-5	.	TGCGCCAGCAGCCGGGAGTCCCAAGAGACCCAGTACTTC	CASSRESQETQYF